The clone carrying this T cell receptor (beta chain) was seen ten or more times. Each CDR3 protein is one row after TCRdb ran MiXCR on the 5' RACE reads. The sample has 26,000 or so distinct CDR3 sequences; approximately 8.1% are singletons. The time point: sample taken at primary tumor resection. The input material, whole RNA from tumor, nontumor lung or frozen PBMC, was sequenced unsorted. This sample was taken from a study of spatial heterogeneity in lung cancer. V lost 1 base and J 0 bases, leaving 21 bases between the germline ends. The CDR3 spans 19 residues. Germline V gene data show CDR1 as SEHNR and CDR2 as FQNEAQ (reference sequence).

The chain is built from TRBV7-9 and TRBJ1-1; D remains ambiguous. The TCR originated in a female donor with early-stage non-small cell lung cancer. The sequences come from PBMCs, collected at surgery. The CDR3 sequence: CASSLGQIRQMPLNTEAFF. CDR3 DNA sequence: TGTGCCAGCAGCTTAGGCCAAATCCGGCAGATGCCCCTGAACACTGAAGCTTTCTTT.